The 2 T cell receptor beta chains given below trace back to one sample, sequenced in a study of blood T cell repertoires in COVID-19. The data were produced by immunoSEQ multiplex PCR, yet TCRdb's version contains in-frame clones alone and is incomplete. The sample shows about 150,000 clones, more than 75% of them seen only once. Source material: peripheral blood. The origin of the receptors is a human donor with acute or convalescent COVID-19. The donor label of this sample is uncertain.

This chain uses TRBV5-5 with TRBJ1-2; weak D call: TRBD1 (6 bases). CDR1 is SGHKS and CDR2 is YYEKEE in the germline V gene (reference sequence). CDR3 length: 13 residues. Between the trimmed V and J ends, which lost 7 bases and 5 bases, there was a span of 15 bases. CDR3 coding DNA: TGTGCCAGCCGAACCCAGGGGCGGTATGGCTACACCTTC. Translated: CASRTQGRYGYTF.

This chain connects TRBV4-2 to TRBJ2-5; 9 bases align to TRBD1. The V gene's germline CDR1 is LGHNA and CDR2 YNFKEQ. V gave up 8 bases and J gave up 4 bases; unmatched junction bases: 5. The CDR3 runs to 13 residues. DNA for the CDR3: TGTGCCAGCGCCTACAGGGGGCGAGAGACCCAGTACTTC. It specifies CASAYRGRETQYF.